This TCR beta chain was retrieved from a study of cytomegalovirus exposure and HLA in healthy donors. Whole-study results and caveats: Subsequent analysis of the 100 to 150 validation repertoires found a tendency for first-cohort TCR clusters to co-occur. Across donors, most TCRs were seen rarely, yet some public ones were widespread.

This clone was seen a single time. Its antigen is not known. J gave up 4 bases and V 7 bases, and 4 bases lay outside the gene matches. The germline V gene has CDR1 SNHLY and CDR2 FYNNEI. The CDR3 extends over 14 amino acids. Using immunoSEQ multiplex PCR, the repertoire was profiled, and TCRdb retains in-frame clones only, with some absent. The sample includes 55,000 to 75,000 clones, about 90% of them seen just once. The sequence was collected from a young man in good health and CMV-seronegative. The sample was PBMCs. This chain connects TRBV2 to TRBJ2-2; 9 bases match TRBD2. The CDR3 bases are TGTGCCAGCAAGGAACTAGCGGGCACCGGGGAGCTGTTTTTT. Its translation is CASKELAGTGELFF.